A selection of T cell receptor beta chains follows, all from one sample in a study of PD-1 blockade in mismatch repair-deficient tumors. Repertoires were generated with immunoSEQ multiplex PCR, while TCRdb's copy carries only in-frame clones and drops some. This sample yields about 51,000 clones, of which over 70% are seen a single time; roughly 8.8% belongs to the top ten. Here the sequenced sample was peripheral blood, taken about 20 weeks after starting pembrolizumab. Receptors were obtained from an adult with mismatch repair-deficient cancer. The CDR3 runs from the conserved cysteine through the conserved F or W. Each record gives: clone size, V gene, CDR3 length, J gene, D gene, CDR3 DNA, CDR3 protein. D genes are given only for firm matches. Rows give clone size only sometimes, using once, few, many, or a class for an expanded clone.

clone size: NA; V gene: TRBV16; CDR3 length: 12; J gene: TRBJ2-1; D gene: TRBD2; CDR3 DNA: TGTGCCAGCAGCCGGGGAGCGGGAAGTGTGTTCTTC; CDR3 protein: CASSRGAGSVFF
clone size: NA; V gene: TRBV25-1; CDR3 length: 13; J gene: TRBJ1-1; D gene: NA; CDR3 DNA: TGTGCCAGCAGTGAATACAGTTACACTGAAGCTTTCTTT; CDR3 protein: CASSEYSYTEAFF
clone size: NA; V gene: TRBV25-1; CDR3 length: 14; J gene: TRBJ2-7; D gene: TRBD1; CDR3 DNA: TGTGCCAGCAGTGTAGGACAGGGGGTGTACGAGCAGTACTTC; CDR3 protein: CASSVGQGVYEQYF
clone size: once; V gene: TRBV6-1; CDR3 length: 13; J gene: TRBJ1-2; D gene: NA; CDR3 DNA: TGTGCCAGCAGTGAAATCCCCGCGGGGGGCTACACCTTC; CDR3 protein: CASSEIPAGGYTF
clone size: once; V gene: TRBV7-9; CDR3 length: 14; J gene: TRBJ1-2; D gene: NA; CDR3 DNA: TGTGCCAGCAGCTTAGCAGGCGGAAGCTATGGCTACACCTTC; CDR3 protein: CASSLAGGSYGYTF
clone size: few; V gene: TRBV7-6; CDR3 length: 11; J gene: TRBJ2-7; D gene: NA; CDR3 DNA: TGTGCCAGCAGCTTAGAGGACGAGCAGTACTTC; CDR3 protein: CASSLEDEQYF
clone size: NA; V gene: TRBV5-1; CDR3 length: 13; J gene: TRBJ1-1; D gene: NA; CDR3 DNA: TGCGCCAGCAGCTTGGGTGGGGGAACTGAAGCTTTCTTT; CDR3 protein: CASSLGGGTEAFF
clone size: once; V gene: TRBV6-5; CDR3 length: 15; J gene: TRBJ2-1; D gene: NA; CDR3 DNA: TGTGCCAGCAGTGTTAGCCCCGACTCCTACAATGAGCAGTTCTTC; CDR3 protein: CASSVSPDSYNEQFF
clone size: NA; V gene: TRBV10-1; CDR3 length: 15; J gene: TRBJ1-1; D gene: NA; CDR3 DNA: TGCGCCAGCAGTGCCTCCATGGGGGTGAACACTGAAGCTTTCTTT; CDR3 protein: CASSASMGVNTEAFF
clone size: NA; V gene: TRBV27; CDR3 length: 15; J gene: TRBJ1-5; D gene: NA; CDR3 DNA: TGTGCCAGCAGTTTAATTCAGGGGTCCAATCAGCCCCAGCATTTT; CDR3 protein: CASSLIQGSNQPQHF
clone size: NA; V gene: TRBV7-9; CDR3 length: 15; J gene: TRBJ2-2; D gene: NA; CDR3 DNA: TGTGCCAGCAGCTTAGATTCCGTAAACACCGGGGAGCTGTTTTTT; CDR3 protein: CASSLDSVNTGELFF
clone size: NA; V gene: TRBV10-3; CDR3 length: 14; J gene: TRBJ2-5; D gene: NA; CDR3 DNA: TGTGCCATCAGTGATACGGGGTTGAGGGAGACCCAGTACTTC; CDR3 protein: CAISDTGLRETQYF
clone size: NA; V gene: TRBV7-2; CDR3 length: 18; J gene: TRBJ2-7; D gene: TRBD2; CDR3 DNA: TGTGCCAGCAGCTTACCCCTGAATAGCGGGAATCCTGTATACGAGCAGTACTTC; CDR3 protein: CASSLPLNSGNPVYEQYF
clone size: NA; V gene: TRBV7-2; CDR3 length: 14; J gene: TRBJ2-7; D gene: TRBD1; CDR3 DNA: TGTGCCAGCAGCACCCAGACAGGGTACTACGAGCAGTACTTC; CDR3 protein: CASSTQTGYYEQYF
clone size: few; V gene: TRBV2; CDR3 length: 16; J gene: TRBJ2-7; D gene: TRBD2; CDR3 DNA: TGTGCCAGCAGTGAAGACGGACTAGCGGGAGTAGTCGAGCAGTACTTC; CDR3 protein: CASSEDGLAGVVEQYF
clone size: NA; V gene: TRBV30; CDR3 length: 15; J gene: TRBJ2-2; D gene: TRBD2; CDR3 DNA: TGTGCCTGGAGTCGGGGGGGCACCAACACCGGGGAGCTGTTTTTT; CDR3 protein: CAWSRGGTNTGELFF
clone size: NA; V gene: TRBV15; CDR3 length: 16; J gene: TRBJ1-5; D gene: NA; CDR3 DNA: TGTGCCACCAGCAAGGGGGGGCCGGCCTCGGGTCAGCCCCAGCATTTT; CDR3 protein: CATSKGGPASGQPQHF
clone size: NA; V gene: TRBV5-1; CDR3 length: 15; J gene: TRBJ2-1; D gene: TRBD1; CDR3 DNA: TGCGCCAGCAGCTTAAGGGGGACAGGGTTTGACGAGCAGTTCTTC; CDR3 protein: CASSLRGTGFDEQFF
clone size: NA; V gene: TRBV19; CDR3 length: 13; J gene: TRBJ2-4; D gene: NA; CDR3 DNA: TGTGCCAGTACCAACCCCAGCGGGAACATTCAGTACTTC; CDR3 protein: CASTNPSGNIQYF
clone size: NA; V gene: TRBV5-1; CDR3 length: 14; J gene: TRBJ1-4; D gene: NA; CDR3 DNA: TGCGCCAGCTCTGAGAAGGCAACTAATGAAAAACTGTTTTTT; CDR3 protein: CASSEKATNEKLFF
clone size: NA; V gene: TRBV6-5; CDR3 length: 14; J gene: TRBJ2-1; D gene: NA; CDR3 DNA: TGTGCCAGCAGTTACTCATCAGGTTACAATGAGCAGTTCTTC; CDR3 protein: CASSYSSGYNEQFF
clone size: NA; V gene: TRBV19; CDR3 length: 14; J gene: TRBJ2-7; D gene: NA; CDR3 DNA: TGTGCCAGTAGTATTTCGGCCGACAGAGTCGAGCAGTACTTC; CDR3 protein: CASSISADRVEQYF
clone size: once; V gene: TRBV19; CDR3 length: 14; J gene: TRBJ2-5; D gene: TRBD2; CDR3 DNA: TGTGCCAGTAGTGGACTAGCGGTCCTCGAGACCCAGTACTTC; CDR3 protein: CASSGLAVLETQYF
clone size: NA; V gene: TRBV28; CDR3 length: 16; J gene: TRBJ2-7; D gene: TRBD2; CDR3 DNA: TGTGCCAGCAGTTTAGCTAGCGGGAGTCTTAGTCTTGAGCAGTACTTC; CDR3 protein: CASSLASGSLSLEQYF
clone size: NA; V gene: TRBV10-3; CDR3 length: 15; J gene: TRBJ2-7; D gene: TRBD1; CDR3 DNA: TGTGCCATCAGTGAAGAAGAGGGACAGGGTTACGAGCAGTACTTC; CDR3 protein: CAISEEEGQGYEQYF
clone size: NA; V gene: TRBV4-3; CDR3 length: 13; J gene: TRBJ2-1; D gene: NA; CDR3 DNA: TGCGCCAGCAGCCAAGAGTACCTTCGTGAGCAGTTCTTC; CDR3 protein: CASSQEYLREQFF
clone size: NA; V gene: TRBV5-1; CDR3 length: 15; J gene: TRBJ2-3; D gene: NA; CDR3 DNA: TGCGCCAGCAGCCCCGTATCCCAGGCCACAGATACGCAGTATTTT; CDR3 protein: CASSPVSQATDTQYF